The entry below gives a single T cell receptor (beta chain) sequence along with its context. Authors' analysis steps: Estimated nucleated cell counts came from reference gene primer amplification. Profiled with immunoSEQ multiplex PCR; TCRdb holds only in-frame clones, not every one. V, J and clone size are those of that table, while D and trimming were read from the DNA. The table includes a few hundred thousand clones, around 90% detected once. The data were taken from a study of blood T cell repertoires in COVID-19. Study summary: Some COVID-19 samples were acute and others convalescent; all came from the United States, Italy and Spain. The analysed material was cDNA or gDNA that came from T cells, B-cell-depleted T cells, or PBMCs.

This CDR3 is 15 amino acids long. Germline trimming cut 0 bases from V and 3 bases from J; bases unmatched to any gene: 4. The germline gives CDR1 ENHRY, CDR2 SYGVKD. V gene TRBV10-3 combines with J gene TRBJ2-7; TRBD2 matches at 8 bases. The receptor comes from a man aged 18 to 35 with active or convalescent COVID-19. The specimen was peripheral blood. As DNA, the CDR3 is TGTGCCATCAGTGAGTCCACGGGAGGGAACTACGAGCAGTACTTC. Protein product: CAISESTGGNYEQYF.